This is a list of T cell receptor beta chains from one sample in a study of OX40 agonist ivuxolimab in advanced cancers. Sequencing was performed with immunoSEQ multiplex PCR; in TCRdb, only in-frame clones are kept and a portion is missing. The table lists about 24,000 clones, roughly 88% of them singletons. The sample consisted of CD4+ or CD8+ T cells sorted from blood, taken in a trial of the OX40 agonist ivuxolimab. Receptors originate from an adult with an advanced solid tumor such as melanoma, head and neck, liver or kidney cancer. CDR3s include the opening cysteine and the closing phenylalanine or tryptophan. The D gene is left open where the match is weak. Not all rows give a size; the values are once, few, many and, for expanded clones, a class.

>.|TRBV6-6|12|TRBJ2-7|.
CASRGPVDEQYF
TGTGCCAGCAGAGGTCCGGTTGACGAGCAGTACTTC
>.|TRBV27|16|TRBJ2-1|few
CASSLRAAQTYNEQFF
TGTGCCAGCAGTTTAAGGGCGGCCCAGACCTACAATGAGCAGTTCTTC
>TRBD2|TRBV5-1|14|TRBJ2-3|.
CASSAGLAGDTQYF
TGCGCCAGCAGCGCCGGACTAGCGGGAGATACGCAGTATTTT
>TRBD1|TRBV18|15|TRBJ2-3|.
CASKGQVKSTDTQYF
TGTGCCAGCAAGGGACAGGTTAAAAGCACAGATACGCAGTATTTT
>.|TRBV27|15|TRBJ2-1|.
CASRNGAQSYNEQFF
TGTGCCAGCAGAAACGGGGCCCAATCCTACAATGAGCAGTTCTTC
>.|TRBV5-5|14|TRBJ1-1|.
CASSSQWGNTEAFF
TGTGCCAGCAGCTCGCAGTGGGGGAACACTGAAGCTTTCTTT
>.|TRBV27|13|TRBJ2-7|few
CASSLRASYEQYF
TGTGCCAGCAGTTTAAGGGCTTCCTACGAGCAGTACTTC
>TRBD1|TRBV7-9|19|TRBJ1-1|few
CASSLAKIGQGVLTGEAFF
TGTGCCAGCAGCTTAGCCAAGATAGGACAGGGGGTTCTTACCGGTGAAGCTTTCTTT
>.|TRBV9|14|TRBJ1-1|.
CASSVNQLDTEAFF
TGTGCCAGCAGCGTTAACCAGTTGGACACTGAAGCTTTCTTT
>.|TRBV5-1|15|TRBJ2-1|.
CASSYDAAKYNEQFF
TGCGCCAGCAGTTATGACGCTGCCAAGTACAATGAGCAGTTCTTC
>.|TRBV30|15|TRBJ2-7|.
CAWRTLAQGSYEQYF
TGTGCCTGGAGAACTTTAGCCCAGGGTTCCTACGAGCAGTACTTC
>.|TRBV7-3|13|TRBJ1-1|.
CASSPGQNTEAFF
TGTGCCAGCAGCCCGGGACAGAACACTGAAGCTTTCTTT
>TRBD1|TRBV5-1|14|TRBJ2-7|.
CASSFGTGFYEQYF
TGCGCCAGCAGCTTCGGGACAGGGTTCTACGAGCAGTACTTC